This T cell receptor (beta chain) was recovered during a study of blood T cell repertoires in COVID-19. Study-wide background: Italy, Spain and the United States were the sources of the convalescent and acute COVID-19 samples.

This CDR3 is built from 14 residues. Germline lookup yields CDR1 MNHEY and CDR2 SMNVEV (reference sequence). J was trimmed by 4 bases and V by 6 bases; bases with no gene match: 6. Authors' processing steps: Amplification from reference gene primers served as the basis for estimated nucleated cell counts. Data came from immunoSEQ multiplex PCR; TCRdb stores just in-frame clones and leaves some out. V and J calls and clone size are those listed in that table; D and trimming were worked out from the DNA. The repertoire holds roughly 250,000 clones, approximately 81% seen once, with under 3% in the top ten.

The clonotype originates from a woman aged 55-69 years with active or convalescent COVID-19. Sequences were obtained from peripheral blood. This rearrangement joins TRBV27 to TRBJ2-7, with 10 bases identical to TRBD1. CDR3 protein: CASSQGQGPYEQYF. The DNA of the CDR3 is TGTGCCAGCAGCCAGGGACAGGGGCCTTACGAGCAGTACTTC.